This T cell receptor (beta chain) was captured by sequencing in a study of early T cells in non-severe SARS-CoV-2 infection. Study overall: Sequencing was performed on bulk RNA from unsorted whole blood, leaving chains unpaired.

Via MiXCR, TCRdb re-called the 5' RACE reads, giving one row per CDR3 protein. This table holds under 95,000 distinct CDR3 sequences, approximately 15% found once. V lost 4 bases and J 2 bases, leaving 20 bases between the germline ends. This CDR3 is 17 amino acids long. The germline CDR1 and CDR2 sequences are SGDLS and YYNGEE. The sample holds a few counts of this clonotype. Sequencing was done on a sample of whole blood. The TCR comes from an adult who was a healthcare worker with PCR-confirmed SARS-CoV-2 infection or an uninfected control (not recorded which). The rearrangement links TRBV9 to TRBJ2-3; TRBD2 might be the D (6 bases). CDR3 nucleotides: TGTGCCAGCAGCCGGGGACTCACTACAGGCAACACAGATACGCAGTATTTT. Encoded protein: CASSRGLTTGNTDTQYF. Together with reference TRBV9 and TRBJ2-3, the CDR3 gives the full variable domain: DSGVTQTPKHLITATGQRVTLRCSPRSGDLSVYWYQQSLDQGLQFLIQYYNGEERAKGNILERFSAQQFPDLHSELNLSSLELGDSALYFCASSRGLTTGNTDTQYFGPGTRLTVL.